Listed below are T cell receptor beta chains from one sample, sequenced in a study of T cells after posttransplantation cyclophosphamide. Sequencing was performed with immunoSEQ multiplex PCR; in TCRdb, only in-frame clones are kept and a portion is missing. Altogether about 43,000 clones are present, 90% being singletons, with the ten largest covering about 2.5%. The sample here was PBMCs, taken 55 to 70 days after allogeneic stem cell transplant with posttransplant cyclophosphamide. Source of these receptors: a male patient aged 55-69 years who received an allogeneic stem cell transplant from a related donor and was CMV-positive. Part of the T cell pool may stem from the graft donor. CDR3s leave out the opening cysteine and the closing phenylalanine or tryptophan.

J gene: TRBJ2-6; V gene: TRBV27; CDR3 protein: ASSPISSGANVLT
J gene: -; V gene: TRBV10-3; CDR3 protein: AIRGEVTLSYEQY
J gene: TRBJ1-2; V gene: TRBV27; CDR3 protein: ASSSPGEYGYT
J gene: TRBJ1-4; V gene: TRBV7-9; CDR3 protein: ASSSLSGDSEKLF
J gene: TRBJ1-1; V gene: TRBV27; CDR3 protein: ASSYGVGGAEAF
J gene: TRBJ2-1; V gene: TRBV10-3; CDR3 protein: AISEDRDYNEQF
J gene: TRBJ2-1; V gene: TRBV5-6; CDR3 protein: ASSLGSGGYNEQF
J gene: TRBJ1-1; V gene: TRBV10-3; CDR3 protein: AISTDREYTEAF
J gene: TRBJ2-3; V gene: TRBV11-2; CDR3 protein: ASSMGTSLNTQY
J gene: TRBJ1-4; V gene: TRBV30; CDR3 protein: AWRRPVGSRDEKLF
J gene: TRBJ1-2; V gene: TRBV28; CDR3 protein: ASTYRDSNYGYT
J gene: TRBJ1-2; V gene: TRBV4-2; CDR3 protein: ASSQIGDRVGGYT